These T cell receptor beta chains were read from a single sample in a study of blood T cell repertoires in COVID-19. Data came from immunoSEQ multiplex PCR; TCRdb stores just in-frame clones and leaves some out. This sample has 150,000 or so clones; about four fifths occur once, and the top ten carry over 2.5%. The sample comprised peripheral blood. The source of these receptors is an elderly woman with acute or convalescent COVID-19. Each CDR3 is given with its conserved first and last residue. D genes are given only for firm matches. Clone size is not always given. Where it is, it says once, few, many or a class for expanded clones.

.	TRBV5-6	.	TRBJ1-5	TGTGCCAGCAGCTTGTTGTCAGGGTCTTATAGCAATCAGCCCCAGCATTTT	CASSLLSGSYSNQPQHF
.	TRBV15	TRBD2	TRBJ2-3	TGTGCCACCAGCAGAGAAAGGACTAGCGGGGGCCCATCTTTT	CATSRERTSGGPSF
.	TRBV25-1	.	TRBJ1-2	TGTGCCAGCAGTGGCAATAGGTCGGGCTATGGCTACACCTTC	CASSGNRSGYGYTF
.	TRBV27	.	TRBJ2-7	TGTGCCAGCAGTTTTCAGGGTAATTCCCACGAGCAGTACTTC	CASSFQGNSHEQYF
.	TRBV27	TRBD1	TRBJ1-1	TGTGCCAGCAGTTCCCCGGGACAGGGGAACACTGAAGCTTTCTTT	CASSSPGQGNTEAFF
.	TRBV5-1	.	TRBJ1-5	TGCGCCAGCAGCCCGTCAGGGTGGAGCAGCAATCAGCCCCAGCATTTT	CASSPSGWSSNQPQHF
.	TRBV7-2	.	TRBJ1-2	TGTGCCAGCAGCCCCTTGCCGTCGGACTATGGCTACACCTTC	CASSPLPSDYGYTF
.	TRBV3-1/TRBV3-2	TRBD1	TRBJ1-1	TGTGCCAGCAGCCCCGTGGCAGGGGGCACTGAAGCTTTCTTT	CASSPVAGGTEAFF
.	TRBV18	.	TRBJ2-6	TGTGCCAGCTCCCCGACCCCAGGGTCTGGGGCCAACGTCCTGACTTTC	CASSPTPGSGANVLTF
.	TRBV5-1	.	TRBJ2-5	TGCGCCAGCAGCCCCCCGTGGGGCGAGACCCAGTACTTC	CASSPPWGETQYF
.	TRBV6-5	TRBD1	TRBJ2-7	TGTGCCAGCAGTTACTCGACAGGGGGCTCCTACGAGCAGTACTTC	CASSYSTGGSYEQYF
.	TRBV7-3	TRBD2	TRBJ2-1	TGTGCCAGCAGCGCCGGACTAGCGAGTAATGAGCAGTTCTTC	CASSAGLASNEQFF
.	TRBV10-3	TRBD1	TRBJ1-1	TGTGCCATCACCCCCCGACAGGGTAAGGGTGAAGCTTTCTTT	CAITPRQGKGEAFF
.	TRBV2	TRBD1	TRBJ1-5	TGTGCCAGCAGAGGTCCCCCCGGGACAGGGGCCTTCAATCAGCCCCAGCATTTT	CASRGPPGTGAFNQPQHF
.	TRBV6-2/TRBV6-3	.	TRBJ2-4	TGTGCCAGCAGTTTGCAGCGGATTATAGCCAAAAACATTCAGTACTTC	CASSLQRIIAKNIQYF
.	TRBV27	TRBD2	TRBJ2-3	TGTGCCAGCAGTCTGACTTTTCGCGGGGGGCCTCTCACAGATACGCAGTATTTT	CASSLTFRGGPLTDTQYF
.	TRBV19	.	TRBJ1-2	TGTGCCAGTAGGCTAGGGGGAGATGGCTACACCTTC	CASRLGGDGYTF
once	TRBV6-1	.	TRBJ2-5	TGTGCCAGCAGTGAAGGAGCGGCAGGGGCCGGGGAGACCCAGTACTTC	CASSEGAAGAGETQYF
.	TRBV2	TRBD1	TRBJ1-2	TGTGCCAGCAGTGCAGAGAAAGGGGGGACAGAGCCCTACACCTTC	CASSAEKGGTEPYTF
.	TRBV10-3	.	TRBJ1-2	TGTGCCATCCCCGGGGGAGACGGAACCTCCCTTAACTATGGCTACACCTTC	CAIPGGDGTSLNYGYTF
few	TRBV19	.	TRBJ1-1	TGTGCCAGTAGTTCCCGCGGTTCGGGGAACACTGAAGCTTTCTTT	CASSSRGSGNTEAFF
.	TRBV18	TRBD1	TRBJ1-6	TGTGCCAGCTCATCGGACAGGTCCTATAATTCACCCCTCCACTTT	CASSSDRSYNSPLHF
once	TRBV6-5	.	TRBJ1-2	TGTGCCAGCAGTTACTCGACTCTTGAGTTCCTCTATGGCTACACCTTC	CASSYSTLEFLYGYTF
.	TRBV29-1	TRBD1	TRBJ1-1	TGCAGCGTTCTGGGACAGCGAAACACTGAAGCTTTCTTT	CSVLGQRNTEAFF
.	TRBV5-1	TRBD1	TRBJ1-6	TGCGCCAGCAGCTTGTCGGGACAGGGGAATAATTCACCCCTCCACTTT	CASSLSGQGNNSPLHF
.	TRBV7-2	.	TRBJ1-1	TGTGCCAGCAGCTTAGGAAAGGGGTCGATGAACACTGAAGCTTTCTTT	CASSLGKGSMNTEAFF
.	TRBV2	.	TRBJ2-1	TGTGCCAGCAGGGAGATAGGCCAAAGCTGGGAGCAGTTCTTC	CASREIGQSWEQFF
.	TRBV14	TRBD1	TRBJ2-7	TGTGCCAGCAGCTATCGGATGGCAGGGGGCCGCCACGAGCAGTACTTC	CASSYRMAGGRHEQYF
.	TRBV7-6	.	TRBJ1-5	TGTGCCAGCAGCTTGCTTTCCGGGACACCTATTAGCAATCAGCCCCAGCATTTT	CASSLLSGTPISNQPQHF
.	TRBV5-1	TRBD2	TRBJ2-1	TGCGCCAGCAGCTCGACGAGGGCTAGCGGGGACAATGAGCAGTTCTTC	CASSSTRASGDNEQFF
.	TRBV29-1	TRBD1	TRBJ1-5	TGCAGCGTTGAAAGTGGACAGGGTGGTGGTTCCCAGCATTTT	CSVESGQGGGSQHF
.	TRBV7-2	.	TRBJ1-6	TGTGCCAGCAGCTTAACGGGAATACGGACACCCCTCCACTTT	CASSLTGIRTPLHF
once	TRBV5-4	TRBD1	TRBJ1-2	TGTGCCAGCAGCTCCCGGGCGGGACAGGGGATAAACTATGGCTACACCTTC	CASSSRAGQGINYGYTF